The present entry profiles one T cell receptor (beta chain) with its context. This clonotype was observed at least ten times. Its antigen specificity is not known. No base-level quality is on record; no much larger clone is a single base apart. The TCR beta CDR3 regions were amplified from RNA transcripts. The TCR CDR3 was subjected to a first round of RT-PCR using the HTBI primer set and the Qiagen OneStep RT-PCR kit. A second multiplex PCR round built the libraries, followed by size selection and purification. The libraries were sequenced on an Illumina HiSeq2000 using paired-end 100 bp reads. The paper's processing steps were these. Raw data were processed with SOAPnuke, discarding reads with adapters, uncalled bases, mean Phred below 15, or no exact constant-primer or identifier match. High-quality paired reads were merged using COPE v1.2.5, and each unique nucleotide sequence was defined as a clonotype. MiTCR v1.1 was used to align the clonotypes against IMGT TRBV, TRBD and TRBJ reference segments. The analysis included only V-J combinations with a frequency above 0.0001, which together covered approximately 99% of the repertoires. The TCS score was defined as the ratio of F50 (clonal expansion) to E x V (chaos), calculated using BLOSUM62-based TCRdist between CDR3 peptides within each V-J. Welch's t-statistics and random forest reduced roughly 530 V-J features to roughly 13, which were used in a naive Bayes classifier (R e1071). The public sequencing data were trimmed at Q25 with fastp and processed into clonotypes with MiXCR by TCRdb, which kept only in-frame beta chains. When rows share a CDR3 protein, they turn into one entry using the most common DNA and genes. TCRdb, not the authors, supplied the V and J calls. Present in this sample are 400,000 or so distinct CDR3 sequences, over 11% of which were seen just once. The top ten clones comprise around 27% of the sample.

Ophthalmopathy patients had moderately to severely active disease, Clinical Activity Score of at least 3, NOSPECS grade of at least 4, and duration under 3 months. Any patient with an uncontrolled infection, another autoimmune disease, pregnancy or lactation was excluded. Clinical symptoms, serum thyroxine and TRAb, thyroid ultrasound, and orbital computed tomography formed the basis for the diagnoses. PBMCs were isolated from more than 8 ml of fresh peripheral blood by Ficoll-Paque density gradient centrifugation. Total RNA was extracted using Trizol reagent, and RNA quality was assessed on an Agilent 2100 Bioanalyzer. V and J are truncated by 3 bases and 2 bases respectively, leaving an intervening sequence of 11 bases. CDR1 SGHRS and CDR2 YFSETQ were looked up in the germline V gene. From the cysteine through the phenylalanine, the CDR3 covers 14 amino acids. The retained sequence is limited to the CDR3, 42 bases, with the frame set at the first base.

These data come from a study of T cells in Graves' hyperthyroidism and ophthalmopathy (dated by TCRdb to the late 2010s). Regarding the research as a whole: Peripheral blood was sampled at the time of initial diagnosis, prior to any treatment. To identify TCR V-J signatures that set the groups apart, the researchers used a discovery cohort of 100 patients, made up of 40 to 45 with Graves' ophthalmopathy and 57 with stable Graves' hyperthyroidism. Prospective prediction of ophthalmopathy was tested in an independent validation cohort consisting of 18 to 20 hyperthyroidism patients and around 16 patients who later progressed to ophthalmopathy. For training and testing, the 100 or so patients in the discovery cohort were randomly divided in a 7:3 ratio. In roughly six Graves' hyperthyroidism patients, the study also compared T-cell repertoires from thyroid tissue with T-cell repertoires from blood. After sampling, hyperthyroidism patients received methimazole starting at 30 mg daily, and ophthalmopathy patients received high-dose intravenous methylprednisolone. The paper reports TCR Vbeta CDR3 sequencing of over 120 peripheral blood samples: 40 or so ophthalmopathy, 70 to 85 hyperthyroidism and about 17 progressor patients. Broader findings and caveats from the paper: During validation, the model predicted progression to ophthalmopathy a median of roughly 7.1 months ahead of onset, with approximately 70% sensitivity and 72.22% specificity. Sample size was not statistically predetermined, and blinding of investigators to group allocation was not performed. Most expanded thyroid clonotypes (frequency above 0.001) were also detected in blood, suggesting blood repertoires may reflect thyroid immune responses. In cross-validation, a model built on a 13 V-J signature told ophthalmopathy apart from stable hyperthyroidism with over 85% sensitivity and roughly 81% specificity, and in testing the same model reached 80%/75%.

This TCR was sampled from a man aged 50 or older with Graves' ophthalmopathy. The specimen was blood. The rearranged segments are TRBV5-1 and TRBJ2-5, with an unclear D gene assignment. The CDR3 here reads CASSSYKIQETQYF. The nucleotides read TGCGCCAGCAGCTCATACAAGATTCAAGAGACCCAGTACTTC.